This TCR beta chain was captured in a study of blood T cells in healthy people across ages. The germline V gene encodes CDR1 SQVTM and CDR2 ANQGSEA. This CDR3 has 13 residues. In this sample, this clonotype turned up a few times. The use of a sample-barcoded 5' primer and a J-beta primer mix characterized a second PCR of roughly 6 to 11 cycles. TCRdb re-called the 5' RACE reads with MiXCR, one entry per CDR3 protein. The table lists approximately 780,000 distinct CDR3 sequences, 20% to 30% of them singletons, with about 2.9% in the top ten. These same records also appear under a second study, on T cells of mothers and their children.

The genes are TRBV29-1 and TRBJ2-5, with D possibly being TRBD1 or TRBD2 (5 bases each). The last part of the DNA fits TRBJ2-1 better; the J call may be wrong. The specimen was blood. The sequence was obtained from a boy between 10 and 17 years old in good health. CDR3 loop: CSVGETVYNEQFF. CDR3 sequence (DNA): TGCAGCGTAGGGGAGACCGTTTACAATGAGCAGTTCTTC.